Listed below are T cell receptor beta chains from one sample, sequenced in a study of shared clonotypes between healthy human individuals. Profiled with immunoSEQ multiplex PCR; TCRdb holds only in-frame clones, not every one. The table lists millions of clones, approximately 90% of them singletons. Sequenced: naive CD4+ T cells sorted from blood. These receptor sequences come from a man aged 18-30 years in good health. CDR3s leave out the opening cysteine and the closing phenylalanine or tryptophan. D genes are given only for firm matches.

TRBV4-1 | 13 | . | ASSQGEGPGYGYT
TRBV30 | 11 | . | AWSVLGGAEAF
TRBV5-5 | 11 | . | ASSLEIIAAQY
TRBV6-6 | 11 | TRBD2 | ASSTGGPYEQY
TRBV5-1 | 13 | . | ASSLAAGSYNEQF
TRBV5-6 | 15 | TRBD2 | ASSPTVSLAETDTQY
TRBV7-9 | 10 | . | ASNTGNYGYT
TRBV19 | 13 | . | ASSTLQGTYNEQF
TRBV2 | 11 | . | ASRLQVNTEAF
TRBV28 | 10 | . | ASGLRNYGYT
TRBV14 | 13 | TRBD2 | ASSQPGLAAGELF
TRBV7-9 | 11 | TRBD2 | ASSPGGSGELF
TRBV5-1 | 13 | TRBD1 | ASSREMTGVYEQY
TRBV30 | 9 | . | AWTSQETQY
TRBV30 | 9 | . | AWSERWEQY
TRBV2 | 12 | . | ASSEGTVGSPLH
TRBV6-1 | 11 | . | ASYGRNNQPQH
TRBV6-1 | 10 | . | ASSPLSYEQY
TRBV6-6 | 14 | TRBD1 | ASSTRDRGPGQPQH
TRBV9 | 12 | TRBD1 | ASSVGGTDTEAF
TRBV7-9 | 12 | . | ASSPPTGTYEQY
TRBV5-4 | 14 | TRBD1 | ASSPGTGGGSYEQY
TRBV11-2 | 11 | . | ASSLGLGETQY
TRBV6-1 | 11 | . | ASSVIATGELF
TRBV6-5 | 11 | TRBD2 | ASRRAGPYEQY
TRBV19 | 11 | . | ASSRDTGYEQY
TRBV9 | 15 | . | ASSVTITDSGANVLT
TRBV5-6 | 11 | . | ASSLAGVQKLF
TRBV6-5 | 13 | . | ASRVGQGFTHEQY
TRBV10-3 | 10 | . | AISDRRDEQY
TRBV5-1 | 13 | . | ASSLAGRVNEKLF
TRBV7-7 | 13 | . | ASSPRPGPGETQY
TRBV6-6 | 12 | . | ASKGLGERGGYT
TRBV2 | 12 | . | ASSESSARNIQY
TRBV30 | 10 | . | SAMAYGSEQY
TRBV10-2 | 12 | . | ASSESLSGARQY
TRBV6-1 | 12 | . | ASSEEGGPYEQY
TRBV7-2 | 12 | . | ASSSQGRQETQY
TRBV7-9 | 13 | TRBD2 | ASSLMVAGGETQY
TRBV7-3 | 13 | TRBD1 | ASSPGQGRTGELF
TRBV6-6 | 13 | TRBD1 | ASSYGQGDYNEQF
TRBV29-1 | 12 | . | SVEDPLGYTEAF
TRBV9 | 12 | . | ASSVVGGGNEQF
TRBV19 | 11 | . | ASSISGNSEQF
TRBV7-3 | 13 | TRBD2 | ASSTQAGATDTQY
TRBV18 | 14 | TRBD1 | ASSPYRQGRSTEAF
TRBV6-6 | 13 | TRBD2 | ASSRGLAGSYEQY
TRBV5-1 | 13 | TRBD2 | ASSLASGASDTQY
TRBV4-3 | 15 | TRBD2 | ASSLGLAALKGDTQY
TRBV9 | 14 | TRBD1 | ASSVGTGSSGNTIY